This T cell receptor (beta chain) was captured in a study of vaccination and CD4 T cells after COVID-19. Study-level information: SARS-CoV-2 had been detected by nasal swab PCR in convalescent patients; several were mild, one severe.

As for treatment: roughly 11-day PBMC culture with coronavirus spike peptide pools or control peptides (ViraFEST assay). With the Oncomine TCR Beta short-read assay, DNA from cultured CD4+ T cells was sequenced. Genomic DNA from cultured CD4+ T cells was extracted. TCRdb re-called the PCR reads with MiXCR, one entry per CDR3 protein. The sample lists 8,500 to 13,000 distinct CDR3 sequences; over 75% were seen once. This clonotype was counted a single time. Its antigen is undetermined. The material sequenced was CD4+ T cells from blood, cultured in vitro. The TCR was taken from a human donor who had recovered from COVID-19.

The CDR3: CASSLDPGAQTQYF. The CDR3 coding sequence is TGTGCCAGCAGCTTAGACCCAGGGGCTCAGACCCAGTACTTC. The chain joins TRBV7-2 to TRBJ2-5; maybe TRBD1 (6 bases). V was shortened by 1 base and J by 6 bases, with 12 bases between the two germline ends. Germline V gene data show CDR1 as SGHTA and CDR2 as FQGNSA. This CDR3 comprises 14 residues.